Sequencing of this TCR beta chain was carried out in a study of T cell responses to AZD1222 COVID-19 vaccine. For the study at large: Second doses at about 4 or about 12 weeks were pooled. Points from the study as a whole: The study found vaccine-associated CD4 TCRs spanning spike, dominant at 160-218 and 743-854.

V was clipped by 4 bases and J by 3 bases, with 14 bases between them. Germline lookup yields CDR1 SGHNT and CDR2 YYREEE (reference sequence). CDR3 length: 15 residues. In regard to this clone: Its antigen remains unidentified.

Method: immunoSEQ multiplex PCR; TCRdb's copy keeps in-frame clones and lacks some. Seen here are around 140,000 clones, 80% to 95% observed once, and the top ten hold approximately 1.7%. The input for sequencing was peripheral blood, taken on day 0 of AZD1222 vaccination. This chain connects TRBV5-4 to TRBJ2-1, with no clear D. This TCR derives from an adult in good health. This CDR3 reads CASSRTAANYNEQFF. CDR3 in DNA: TGTGCCAGCAGCCGAACAGCAGCTAACTACAATGAGCAGTTCTTC.